The rows below give T cell receptor beta chains drawn from one sample of a study of T cell responses to AZD1222 COVID-19 vaccine. Sequencing was performed with immunoSEQ multiplex PCR; in TCRdb, only in-frame clones are kept and a portion is missing. Of approximately 150,000 clones listed, around 90% are singletons. Here the sequenced sample was peripheral blood, taken 28 days after the second dose of the MenACWY control vaccine. The receptor source for this set is an adult who received the MenACWY meningococcal vaccine as a control. Both conserved end residues are part of each CDR3. Fields, in order: CDR3 DNA, CDR3 protein, clone size, J gene, V gene, D gene. A D gene is named only where the DNA matches it firmly. A row's size may be missing; if present it is once, few, many or a size class.

CDR3nt: TGTGCCACCAGCAGTGGGGCAGGTACCTACGAGCAGTACTTC; CDR3aa: CATSSGAGTYEQYF; abundance: -; j_gene: TRBJ2-7; v_gene: TRBV15; d_gene: -
CDR3nt: TGTGCCTGCGACGACAGGGACAAGCCGAACTATGGCTACACCTTC; CDR3aa: CACDDRDKPNYGYTF; abundance: once; j_gene: TRBJ1-2; v_gene: TRBV30; d_gene: TRBD1
CDR3nt: TGTGCCAGCAGCGTAGCGGGGGGGACAGGCGCCTACGAGCAGTACTTC; CDR3aa: CASSVAGGTGAYEQYF; abundance: once; j_gene: TRBJ2-7; v_gene: TRBV9; d_gene: -
CDR3nt: TGTGCCAGCAAGTGGAGTTTCGAGGGGGCCCTCAATGAGCAGTTCTTC; CDR3aa: CASKWSFEGALNEQFF; abundance: -; j_gene: TRBJ2-1; v_gene: TRBV2; d_gene: TRBD1
CDR3nt: TGTGCCAGCAGCCTAGGGGGTAAGAATGAAAAACTGTTTTTT; CDR3aa: CASSLGGKNEKLFF; abundance: -; j_gene: TRBJ1-4; v_gene: TRBV3-1/TRBV3-2; d_gene: -
CDR3nt: TGTGCCATCAGTGAGTCGGCTCAGGGGGGAAACACCATATATTTT; CDR3aa: CAISESAQGGNTIYF; abundance: -; j_gene: TRBJ1-3; v_gene: TRBV10-3; d_gene: -
CDR3nt: TGTGCCAGCAGCTCTACTTTCACCCCGACTAGCCTTAGCACAGATACGCAGTATTTT; CDR3aa: CASSSTFTPTSLSTDTQYF; abundance: -; j_gene: TRBJ2-3; v_gene: TRBV28; d_gene: TRBD2
CDR3nt: TGTGCCAGCAGCTTAACACCGAGTAACACTGAAGCTTTCTTT; CDR3aa: CASSLTPSNTEAFF; abundance: -; j_gene: TRBJ1-1; v_gene: TRBV7-3; d_gene: -
CDR3nt: TGTGCCTGGGCCTCATGGGGGGCCGGAAACACCATATATTTT; CDR3aa: CAWASWGAGNTIYF; abundance: -; j_gene: TRBJ1-3; v_gene: TRBV30; d_gene: -
CDR3nt: TGTGCCAGCTCACCAGAGGACCGTGGGGGCTACGAGCAGTACTTC; CDR3aa: CASSPEDRGGYEQYF; abundance: -; j_gene: TRBJ2-7; v_gene: TRBV18; d_gene: -
CDR3nt: TGTGCCAGCAGATTCCTAGCGGGAGACGCAGATACGCAGTATTTT; CDR3aa: CASRFLAGDADTQYF; abundance: -; j_gene: TRBJ2-3; v_gene: TRBV6-5; d_gene: TRBD2
CDR3nt: TGTGCCAGCAGCCCCGGACAGGGCGGGACCCAGTACTTC; CDR3aa: CASSPGQGGTQYF; abundance: -; j_gene: TRBJ2-5; v_gene: TRBV5-4; d_gene: TRBD1
CDR3nt: TGTGCCAGTAGAGCGGGAGCTGGACCCAATGAGCAGTTCTTC; CDR3aa: CASRAGAGPNEQFF; abundance: -; j_gene: TRBJ2-1; v_gene: TRBV19; d_gene: TRBD2
CDR3nt: TGCGCCAGCAGCTTGGACGGGGGAGGAGGCACAGATACGCAGTATTTT; CDR3aa: CASSLDGGGGTDTQYF; abundance: -; j_gene: TRBJ2-3; v_gene: TRBV5-1; d_gene: -
CDR3nt: TGTGCCAGCAGCTTATTGGCAACTAATGAAAAACTGTTTTTT; CDR3aa: CASSLLATNEKLFF; abundance: -; j_gene: TRBJ1-4; v_gene: TRBV7-9; d_gene: -
CDR3nt: TGTGCCAGTACCCGGGGTCTTGAGGGGTTTCAGCCCCAGCATTTT; CDR3aa: CASTRGLEGFQPQHF; abundance: -; j_gene: TRBJ1-5; v_gene: TRBV19; d_gene: -
CDR3nt: TGTGCCAGCTCAAGGACAGGGGTTGGTCAGCCCCAGCATTTT; CDR3aa: CASSRTGVGQPQHF; abundance: -; j_gene: TRBJ1-5; v_gene: TRBV6-5; d_gene: TRBD1
CDR3nt: TGTGCCAGCAGCTTGGTAGCGGGAGTCACGGAGACCCAGTACTTC; CDR3aa: CASSLVAGVTETQYF; abundance: -; j_gene: TRBJ2-5; v_gene: TRBV11-2; d_gene: TRBD2
CDR3nt: TGTGCCAGCAGCCCGACTTCTGTGGGCGGGGAGCTGTTTTTT; CDR3aa: CASSPTSVGGELFF; abundance: -; j_gene: TRBJ2-2; v_gene: TRBV3-1/TRBV3-2; d_gene: -
CDR3nt: TGTGCCAGCAGCTTACAGGGGGTGGGTTACGAGCAGTACTTC; CDR3aa: CASSLQGVGYEQYF; abundance: -; j_gene: TRBJ2-7; v_gene: TRBV5-4; d_gene: TRBD1
CDR3nt: TGTGCCAGCTCACCGGGAGGCTTGAACACTGAAGCTTTCTTT; CDR3aa: CASSPGGLNTEAFF; abundance: -; j_gene: TRBJ1-1; v_gene: TRBV18; d_gene: -
CDR3nt: TGTGCCAGCAGCACGCCGAGTGAAGGGGGCAACACTGAAGCTTTCTTT; CDR3aa: CASSTPSEGGNTEAFF; abundance: -; j_gene: TRBJ1-1; v_gene: TRBV7-2; d_gene: TRBD1